These 28 T cell receptor beta chains were all obtained from the same sample, sequenced in a study of blood T cells in healthy people across ages. It was with a sample-barcoded 5' primer and a J-beta primer mix that a second PCR of about 6 to 12 cycles was run. Via MiXCR, TCRdb re-called the 5' RACE reads, giving one row per CDR3 protein. The sample records hundreds of thousands of distinct CDR3 sequences, under 25% being singletons. Sequenced material: blood. The receptors originated from a man between 65 and 85 years old in good health.

The gene calls are TRBV9 and TRBJ2-5, with D possibly being TRBD1 (6 bases). The V end was cut by 3 bases, the J end by 0 bases, with 12 bases between. CDR3 length equals 15 residues. Germline assignment: CDR1 SGDLS and CDR2 YYNGEE. The CDR3 is CASSAGTPYQETQYF. CDR3 nucleotides: TGTGCCAGCAGCGCCGGGACACCATACCAAGAGACCCAGTACTTC. The full variable domain, with the rest looked up from reference TRBV9 and TRBJ2-5, is DSGVTQTPKHLITATGQRVTLRCSPRSGDLSVYWYQQSLDQGLQFLIQYYNGEERAKGNILERFSAQQFPDLHSELNLSSLELGDSALYFCASSAGTPYQETQYFGPGTRLLVL.

J is TRBJ2-5 and V is TRBV2; D unresolved. Per germline, CDR1 SNHLY and CDR2 FYNNEI. The CDR3 extends over 16 amino acids. V was trimmed by 5 bases and J by 4 bases, leaving 20 bases between them. CDR3 sequence (DNA): TGTGCCAGCAGTCTACGACCCCTGGGCCCCGGAGAGACCCAGTACTTC. Translated: CASSLRPLGPGETQYF.

This clonotype was observed a few times. The chain has TRBV7-8 and TRBJ2-5, with 7 bases aligning to TRBD2. From germline, CDR1 is SGHVS and CDR2 FQNEAQ. CDR3 length: 14 residues. Germline trimming cut 6 bases from V and 4 bases from J; bases unmatched to any gene: 8. CDR3 residues: CASRGVSGRETQYF. The CDR3 region has the DNA TGTGCCAGCAGGGGGGTTAGCGGGCGAGAGACCCAGTACTTC.

The chain employs TRBV10-2 and TRBJ2-3; 8 nucleotides match TRBD2. Germline CDR1 is WSHSY and CDR2 is SAAADI. CDR3 size: 15 residues. Unmatched junction bases numbered 8, after V lost 8 bases and J lost 1 base. In nucleotides, the CDR3 is TGCGCCAGCTCCAAGCGGGAGTCTGGCACAGATACGCAGTATTTT. It codes for CASSKRESGTDTQYF.

This clonotype was counted only a few times. This chain links TRBV27 with TRBJ2-1; D assignment may be TRBD1 or TRBD2 (5 bases each). V lost 5 bases and J lost 6, with 17 bases in between. The CDR3 is 15 residues long. Germline V gene sequence: CDR1 MNHEY, CDR2 SMNVEV (reference sequence). The CDR3 reads CASSPRGAVGNEQFF. The CDR3, as DNA: TGTGCCAGCAGTCCCCGAGGGGCTGTGGGCAATGAGCAGTTCTTC.

This clonotype showed up many times. The rearrangement links TRBV12-3 or TRBV12-4 to TRBJ2-1, with a possible D match to TRBD2 (5 bases). The CDR3 totals 13 residues. V was pared by 3 bases and J by 5 bases, with 8 bases between. CDR3 DNA sequence: TGTGCCAGCAGTTTCACTAGGAACAATGAGCAGTTCTTC. It yields the protein CASSFTRNNEQFF.

The rearrangement uses TRBV25-1 and TRBJ1-1; D gene uncertain. V was trimmed by 2 bases and J by 10 bases, leaving 11 bases between them. Looked up from germline, CDR1 is MGHDK and CDR2 is SYGVNS. The CDR3 runs 12 residues. The DNA for the CDR3 is TGTGCCAGCAGTGAAGGGCTTCTCGGAGCTTTCTTT. Encoded protein: CASSEGLLGAFF.

The table lists this clonotype with a few counts. The chain joins TRBV5-1 to TRBJ2-1, with D possibly matching TRBD2 (6 bases). Germline CDR1 is SGHRS and CDR2 is YFSETQ. The CDR3 contains 18 residues. Trimming removed 0 bases at V and 0 bases at J, with 16 bases between. The CDR3 is CASSLEFWAGSSYNEQFF. The CDR3 nucleotides are TGCGCCAGCAGCTTGGAATTCTGGGCGGGAAGCTCCTACAATGAGCAGTTCTTC.

This sequence joins TRBV3-1 and TRBJ1-1, with a possible D match to TRBD1 (6 bases). The ends were cut back, 1 base at V and 11 bases at J, with 14 bases in the middle. Germline CDR1 reads LGHDT; CDR2 reads YNNKEL (reference sequence). The CDR3 has 13 amino acids. CDR3 residues: CASSQGRGAWAFF. CDR3 coding DNA: TGTGCCAGCAGCCAAGGTCGGGGGGCTTGGGCTTTCTTT. The variable domain in full, with the rest retrieved from reference TRBV3-1 and TRBJ1-1, is DTAVSQTPKYLVTQMGNDKSIKCEQNLGHDTMYWYKQDSKKFLKIMFSYNNKELIINETVPNRFSPKSPDKAHLNLHINSLELGDSAVYFCASSQGRGAWAFFGQGTRLTVV.

The J gene is TRBJ2-3, the V gene TRBV11-2; D gene uncertain. Germline loops: CDR1 SGHAT, CDR2 FQNNGV. Trimming took 0 bases from V and 1 from J, leaving 8 bases between them. The CDR3 is made up of 15 amino acids. The CDR3 is CASSLDQGRTDTQYF. The CDR3 DNA sequence: TGTGCCAGCAGCTTAGACCAAGGACGCACAGATACGCAGTATTTT.

This clonotype was observed a handful of times. This chain joins TRBV5-1 and TRBJ2-7; 9 positions match TRBD1. Germline V CDR1 and CDR2: SGHRS, YFSETQ. The ends lost 5 bases at V and 5 bases at J; junction bases unmatched: 8. The CDR3 sequence is 14 residues long. The CDR3 nucleotides read TGCGCCAGCAGAACTGTGACAGGGGGGCACGAGCAGTACTTC. Residues: CASRTVTGGHEQYF.

This clonotype has only a few counts. The V and J genes are TRBV29-1 and TRBJ2-4; maybe TRBD2 (5 bases). The CDR3 has 15 amino acids. CDR1 is SQVTM and CDR2 is ANQGSEA in the germline V gene. The ends were cut back, 7 bases at V and 0 bases at J, with 16 bases in the middle. The CDR3 DNA reads TGCAGCGCAAAACCTAGCTTAAAAGCCAAAAACATTCAGTACTTC. Translation gives CSAKPSLKAKNIQYF.

The chain carries TRBV5-1 and TRBJ2-7, with 7 bases that match TRBD1. V dropped 5 bases and J dropped 0; count of bases not matched to a gene: 8. The length of the CDR3 is 15 residues. Per the germline V gene, CDR1 is SGHRS and CDR2 is YFSETQ. The CDR3 coding sequence is TGCGCCAGCAGACCCGGGACAGTCATCTCCTACGAGCAGTACTTC. Amino acid sequence: CASRPGTVISYEQYF.

This clonotype was counted only a few times. DNA for the CDR3: TGCGCCAGCAGCTTGGATGGGAATGGCTACACCTTC. It encodes CASSLDGNGYTF. The J gene is TRBJ1-2, the V gene TRBV5-1; D is unresolved. This CDR3 is built from 12 residues. Germline loops: CDR1 SGHRS, CDR2 YFSETQ. V lost 0 bases to trimming and J lost 6 bases, with 6 bases between them.

The chain employs TRBV20-1 and TRBJ2-6; unclear D gene. This CDR3 comprises 14 residues. Germline CDR1 reads DFQATT; CDR2 reads SNEGSKA (reference sequence). V lost 3 bases and J lost 4, with 10 bases in between. DNA for the CDR3: TGCAGTGCTAGGTCCGGGTACGGGGCCAACGTCCTGACTTTC. As protein: CSARSGYGANVLTF.

Ten or more counts support this clonotype. The V and J genes are TRBV6-2 or TRBV6-3 and TRBJ1-5, with D tentatively TRBD1 (5 bases). This CDR3 has 14 residues. V was pared by 2 bases and J by 3 bases, with 8 bases between. Germline V gene sequence: CDR1 MNHEY, CDR2 SVGEGT. In nucleotides, the CDR3 is TGTGCCAGCAGTTACGGGGGTACCAATCAGCCCCAGCATTTT. Its protein is CASSYGGTNQPQHF.

The gene calls are TRBV12-3 or TRBV12-4 and TRBJ2-7; 12 bases map to TRBD1. The CDR3 loop spans 15 amino acids. Trimming took 7 bases from V and 4 from J; bases not matched to a gene: 8. Here the CDR3 reads CASTSRDRGRYEQYF. CDR3 nucleotides: TGTGCCAGCACTTCGAGGGACAGGGGGCGTTACGAGCAGTACTTC.

This sequence joins TRBV11-2 and TRBJ2-5, with TRBD2 matching 7 bases. The J call may be incorrect, as the DNA end agrees better with TRBJ2-7. The germline gives CDR1 SGHAT, CDR2 FQNNGV. The CDR3 is 16 residues long. The CDR3 spells CASSRSRASGTYEQYF. In DNA form, the CDR3 reads TGTGCCAGCAGCCGATCGAGGGCTAGCGGAACCTACGAGCAGTACTTC.

This clonotype turned up a few times. The rearrangement joins TRBV20-1 to TRBJ2-5; possibly TRBD1 or TRBD2 for D (5 bases each). The assigned J gene may be wrong: the sequence end matches TRBJ2-1 better. This CDR3 is 13 amino acids long. Per germline, CDR1 DFQATT and CDR2 SNEGSKA (reference sequence). As DNA, the CDR3 is TGCAGTGCCCCCCGGGACCTTCACAATGAGCAGTTCTTC. Translated, it gives CSAPRDLHNEQFF.

This clonotype was counted a few times. This chain uses TRBV28 with TRBJ2-1; 9 bases line up with TRBD2. The ends lost 5 bases at V and 7 bases at J; junction bases unmatched: 6. CDR1 and CDR2 (germline): MDHEN, SYDVKM. The CDR3 contains 14 residues. CDR3 protein: CASSRSGGLNEQFF. The DNA of the CDR3 is TGTGCCAGCAGTCGTAGCGGGGGTTTGAATGAGCAGTTCTTC.

The V gene is TRBV6-5, the J gene TRBJ2-6; no definite D call. The CDR3 consists of 14 residues. In germline, CDR1 is MNHEY, CDR2 SVGAGI. V was pared by 8 bases and J by 2 bases, with 10 bases between. The CDR3 DNA sequence: TGTGCCAGCTTCGGCACTACTGGGGCCAACGTCCTGACTTTC. This encodes CASFGTTGANVLTF.

This clonotype was seen a few times. Just one base apart from a much larger clone, this may be a read error. V usage is TRBV28 and J usage is TRBJ1-5; the match to TRBD1 covers 7 bases. The germline CDR1 and CDR2 sequences are MDHEN and SYDVKM. CDR3 length: 14 amino acids. CDR3 sequence: CAGRLLGGDQPQHF. The CDR3 DNA is TGTGCCGGCAGGCTACTAGGGGGCGATCAGCCCCAGCATTTT.

This clonotype has a handful of counts. The chain carries TRBV28 and TRBJ1-4, with 8 bases fitting TRBD1. There are 15 residues in the CDR3. V dropped 1 base and J dropped 10; count of bases not matched to a gene: 8. CDR1 is MDHEN and CDR2 is SYDVKM in the germline V gene. The CDR3 DNA is TGTGCCAGCAGTTTATCCTCAGGGGGCGCCGGAAAACTGTTTTTT. This translates into CASSLSSGGAGKLFF.

The chain couples TRBV5-1 to TRBJ2-3, with 7 bases identical to TRBD2. The ends lost 0 bases at V and 5 bases at J; junction bases unmatched: 9. Germline CDR1 reads SGHRS; CDR2 reads YFSETQ. CDR3 length: 16 residues. The CDR3: CASSLAPSGNKDTQYF. The CDR3 DNA sequence: TGCGCCAGCAGCTTGGCACCTAGCGGAAATAAAGATACGCAGTATTTT.

This clonotype was seen more than once but under ten times. The V gene is TRBV28, the J gene TRBJ2-3; 8 nucleotides match TRBD1. The CDR3 covers 15 residues. Trimming removed 5 bases from V and 0 bases from J; junction bases left unmatched: 4. Per germline, CDR1 MDHEN and CDR2 SYDVKM. The chain's CDR3 is CASSNRGVSTDTQYF. DNA for the CDR3: TGTGCCAGCAGTAACAGGGGGGTTAGCACAGATACGCAGTATTTT.

The chain has TRBV20-1 and TRBJ2-1, with a weak D call TRBD2 (6 bases). The length of the CDR3 is 15 residues. V was trimmed by 3 bases and J by 4 bases, leaving 16 bases between them. Per the germline V gene, CDR1 is DFQATT and CDR2 is SNEGSKA (reference sequence). CDR3 in DNA: TGCAGTGCTAGTATCAGGGCGGGAACATACAATGAGCAGTTCTTC. Amino acids: CSASIRAGTYNEQFF.

This clonotype was seen once. The CDR3 DNA sequence: TGTGCCAGCTCAAACGGAGTCGAGGGCACAGATACGCAGTATTTT. It yields the protein CASSNGVEGTDTQYF. The V call is TRBV18, the J call TRBJ2-3, with D uncertain. The germline CDR1 and CDR2 sequences are KGHSH and LQKENI. Trimming took 5 bases from V and 1 from J, leaving 13 bases between them. The CDR3 is 15 amino acids.

This clonotype was seen a handful of times. The V call is TRBV7-8, the J call TRBJ2-1, with TRBD2 as a possible D gene (5 bases). CDR3 size: 16 residues. Germline-derived CDR1 and CDR2 are SGHVS and FQNEAQ. The ends were cut back, 2 bases at V and 0 bases at J, with 11 bases in the middle. The CDR3 reads CASSLIAPSSYNEQFF. The DNA of the CDR3 is TGTGCCAGCAGCTTAATAGCGCCAAGCTCCTACAATGAGCAGTTCTTC.